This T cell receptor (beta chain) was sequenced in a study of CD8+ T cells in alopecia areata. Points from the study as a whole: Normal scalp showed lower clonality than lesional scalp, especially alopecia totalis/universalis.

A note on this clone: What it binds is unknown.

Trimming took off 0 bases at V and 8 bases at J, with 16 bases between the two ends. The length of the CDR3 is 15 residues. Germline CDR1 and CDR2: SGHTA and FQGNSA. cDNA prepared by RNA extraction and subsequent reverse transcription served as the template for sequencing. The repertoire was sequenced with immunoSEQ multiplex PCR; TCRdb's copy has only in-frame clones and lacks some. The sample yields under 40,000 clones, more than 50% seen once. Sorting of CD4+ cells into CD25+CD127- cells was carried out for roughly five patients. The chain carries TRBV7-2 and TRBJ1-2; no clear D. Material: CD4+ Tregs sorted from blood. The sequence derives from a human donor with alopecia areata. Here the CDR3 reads CASSLALGPARGYTF. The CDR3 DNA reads TGTGCCAGCAGCTTAGCCCTAGGTCCCGCTCGGGGCTACACCTTC.